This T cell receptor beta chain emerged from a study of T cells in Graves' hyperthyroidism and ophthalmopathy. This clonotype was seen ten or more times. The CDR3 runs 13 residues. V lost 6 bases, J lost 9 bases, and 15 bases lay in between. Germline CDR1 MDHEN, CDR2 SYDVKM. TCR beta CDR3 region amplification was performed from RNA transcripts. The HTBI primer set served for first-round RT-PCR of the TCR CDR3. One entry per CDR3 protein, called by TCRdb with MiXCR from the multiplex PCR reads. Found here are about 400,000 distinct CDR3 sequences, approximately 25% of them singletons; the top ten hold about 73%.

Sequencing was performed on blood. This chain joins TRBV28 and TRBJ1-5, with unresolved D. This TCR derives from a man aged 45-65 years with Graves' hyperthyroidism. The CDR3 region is CASRGDPRWPQHF. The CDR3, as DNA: TGTGCCAGCAGAGGAGACCCCAGGTGGCCCCAGCATTTT. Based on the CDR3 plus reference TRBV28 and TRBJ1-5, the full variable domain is DVKVTQSSRYLVKRTGEKVFLECVQDMDHENMFWYRQDPGLGLRLIYFSYDVKMKEKGDIPEGYSVSREKKERFSLILESASTNQTSMYLCASRGDPRWPQHFGDGTRLSIL.